Listed below are T cell receptor beta chains from one sample, sequenced in a study of molecular identifiers for immune sequencing clone quantification. MiXCR was run by TCRdb on the PCR reads, yielding one entry per CDR3 protein. This sample has 400,000 to 600,000 distinct CDR3 sequences, with over 20% found just once. Sequenced material: naive CD8+ T cells from blood, with Jurkat cell RNA spiked in. All receptors derive from a human donor in good health. Some libraries in this study had Jurkat cell RNA spiked in. Each CDR3 is given with its conserved first and last residue. D genes are given only for firm matches. Rows may omit the clone size; those that give it use once, few, many or a size class.

j_gene | d_gene | v_gene | abundance | CDR3aa | CDR3nt
TRBJ2-7 | - | TRBV6-2/TRBV6-3 | - | CASSYSWDSSYEQYF | TGTGCCAGCAGTTACTCCTGGGACTCCTCCTACGAGCAGTACTTC
TRBJ2-7 | - | TRBV12-3/TRBV12-4 | - | CASTGIEYEQYF | TGTGCCAGCACCGGGATTGAGTACGAGCAGTACTTC
TRBJ2-1 | - | TRBV4-3 | - | CASSQDSGSLMQVEVDEQFF | TGCGCCAGCAGCCAAGACTCAGGGAGTTTGATGCAGGTGGAGGTTGATGAGCAGTTCTTC
TRBJ2-1 | TRBD2 | TRBV20-1 | few | CSARDPGLAEIYNEQFF | TGCAGTGCTAGAGATCCTGGACTAGCAGAAATCTACAATGAGCAGTTCTTC
TRBJ2-2 | - | TRBV19 | few | CASSQKTGELFF | TGTGCCAGTAGCCAGAAGACCGGGGAGCTGTTTTTT
TRBJ1-1 | - | TRBV13 | many | CASSLDGGDEAFF | TGTGCCAGCAGCTTAGATGGGGGGGATGAAGCTTTCTTT
TRBJ1-1 | - | TRBV27 | few | CASSQGQGGLAEAFF | TGTGCCAGCAGCCAGGGCCAAGGGGGATTAGCTGAAGCTTTCTTT
TRBJ1-4 | TRBD1 | TRBV2 | many | CASSVRDRTNEKLFF | TGTGCCAGCAGTGTAAGGGACAGGACTAATGAAAAACTGTTTTTT
TRBJ1-2 | - | TRBV6-5 | - | CASSYSSTRGYGYTF | TGTGCCAGCAGTTACTCGTCTACCCGTGGCTATGGCTACACCTTC
TRBJ1-1 | - | TRBV7-8 | few | CASSVVLTEAFF | TGTGCCAGCAGCGTAGTATTGACTGAAGCTTTCTTT
TRBJ2-5 | - | TRBV5-6 | many | CASSFTAWAQETQYF | TGTGCCAGCAGCTTCACAGCCTGGGCACAAGAGACCCAGTACTTC
TRBJ2-5 | - | TRBV11-2 | few | CASSSIFQMETQYF | TGTGCCAGCAGCTCCATTTTCCAAATGGAGACCCAGTACTTC
TRBJ2-7 | TRBD1 | TRBV19 | many | CASSTGTAHYEQYF | TGTGCCAGTAGTACAGGGACAGCACACTACGAGCAGTACTTC
TRBJ2-7 | TRBD2 | TRBV5-6 | - | CASSLGAGGSSYEQYF | TGTGCCAGCAGCCTGGGAGCGGGGGGGAGCTCCTACGAGCAGTACTTC
TRBJ2-7 | - | TRBV10-3 | many | CAISGPGEGEQYF | TGTGCCATCAGTGGTCCAGGGGAAGGTGAGCAGTACTTC
TRBJ2-7 | TRBD2 | TRBV3-1 | - | CASSQEIAGGPLEQYF | TGTGCCAGCAGCCAGGAAATAGCGGGAGGCCCATTGGAGCAGTACTTC
TRBJ2-3 | - | TRBV6-5 | - | CASSYRGSLPGTDTQYF | TGTGCCAGCAGTTACAGGGGTAGCCTCCCTGGCACAGATACGCAGTATTTT
TRBJ1-6 | TRBD1 | TRBV7-9 | - | CASSYTLGDRGVAPYNSPLHF | TGTGCCAGCAGTTATACCCTCGGGGACAGGGGAGTCGCGCCCTATAATTCACCCCTCCACTTT
TRBJ1-1 | - | TRBV20-1 | many | CSARDQKNTEAFF | TGCAGTGCTAGAGATCAGAAAAACACTGAAGCTTTCTTT
TRBJ2-2 | TRBD2 | TRBV7-9 | few | CASSLRERVTGELFF | TGTGCCAGCAGCTTGCGGGAGAGAGTCACCGGGGAGCTGTTTTTT
TRBJ2-3 | - | TRBV7-6 | few | CASSIQRDGGDRSTDTQYF | TGTGCCAGCAGCATCCAGCGAGACGGAGGGGACCGAAGCACAGATACGCAGTATTTT
TRBJ1-1 | - | TRBV5-6 | - | CASSFRGGGTEASF | TGTGCCAGCAGCTTCCGTGGGGGCGGCACTGAAGCTTCCTTT
TRBJ1-1 | - | TRBV30 | many | CAWGTSTEAFF | TGTGCCTGGGGAACCAGCACTGAAGCTTTCTTT